These T cell receptor beta chains were read from a single sample in a study of cytomegalovirus exposure and HLA in healthy donors. Only in-frame clones appear in the TCRdb table, and some are missing; sequencing was by immunoSEQ multiplex PCR. The repertoire holds approximately 100,000 clones, with 60% to 85% as singletons. The sequencing sample was made of PBMCs. Source of these receptors: a man aged 45-60 years in good health and CMV-seropositive. Both conserved end residues are part of each CDR3. A D gene is named only where the DNA matches it firmly. Some rows have no size entry. The others give once, few or many, or a class for an expanded clone.

clone_size: once; v_call: TRBV5-1; d_call: TRBD2; j_call: TRBJ2-7; cdr3_aa: CASASGRALEYEQYF; cdr3_nt: TGCGCCAGTGCTAGCGGGAGGGCCCTTGAGTACGAGCAGTACTTC
clone_size: -; v_call: TRBV28; d_call: -; j_call: TRBJ1-2; cdr3_aa: CASTPEEDYGYTF; cdr3_nt: TGTGCCAGCACCCCAGAGGAGGACTATGGCTACACCTTC
clone_size: -; v_call: TRBV7-9; d_call: -; j_call: TRBJ2-3; cdr3_aa: CASSSVIGRTTSTDTQYF; cdr3_nt: TGTGCCAGCAGCTCCGTCATTGGGCGGACTACTAGCACAGATACGCAGTATTTT
clone_size: -; v_call: TRBV4-1; d_call: -; j_call: TRBJ2-1; cdr3_aa: CASSQDSSYNEQFF; cdr3_nt: TGCGCCAGCAGCCAAGATTCGTCCTACAATGAGCAGTTCTTC
clone_size: -; v_call: TRBV28; d_call: -; j_call: TRBJ2-7; cdr3_aa: CASSSPPNEQYF; cdr3_nt: TGTGCCAGCAGTTCCCCCCCCAACGAGCAGTACTTC
clone_size: -; v_call: TRBV29-1; d_call: TRBD2; j_call: TRBJ2-1; cdr3_aa: CSVEGRAGRSYNEQFF; cdr3_nt: TGCAGCGTTGAAGGTAGAGCGGGACGCTCCTACAATGAGCAGTTCTTC
clone_size: -; v_call: TRBV4-2; d_call: -; j_call: TRBJ2-3; cdr3_aa: CASTKMGAGDTDTQYF; cdr3_nt: TGTGCCTCTACCAAGATGGGGGCGGGAGACACAGATACGCAGTATTTT
clone_size: -; v_call: TRBV5-4; d_call: TRBD1; j_call: TRBJ2-7; cdr3_aa: CASSLAGRVRDRGPEQYF; cdr3_nt: TGTGCCAGCAGCTTGGCGGGAAGGGTGCGGGACAGGGGTCCCGAGCAGTACTTC
clone_size: once; v_call: TRBV2; d_call: TRBD2; j_call: TRBJ2-1; cdr3_aa: CASSVGGFSGSGNEQFF; cdr3_nt: TGTGCCAGCAGTGTAGGTGGTTTCAGCGGGAGTGGGAATGAGCAGTTCTTC
clone_size: -; v_call: TRBV7-2; d_call: -; j_call: TRBJ2-7; cdr3_aa: CASSLGFEGYEQYF; cdr3_nt: TGTGCCAGCAGCTTAGGTTTCGAGGGCTACGAGCAGTACTTC
clone_size: -; v_call: TRBV19; d_call: TRBD2; j_call: TRBJ2-7; cdr3_aa: CASSVSGRPNYEQYF; cdr3_nt: TGTGCCAGTAGTGTTAGCGGGAGGCCGAACTACGAGCAGTACTTC
clone_size: once; v_call: TRBV5-1; d_call: TRBD2; j_call: TRBJ2-1; cdr3_aa: CASSLAEAGGLNEQFF; cdr3_nt: TGCGCCAGCAGCTTGGCCGAAGCGGGAGGGCTCAATGAGCAGTTCTTC
clone_size: once; v_call: TRBV5-1; d_call: TRBD2; j_call: TRBJ2-7; cdr3_aa: CASSSEAGGPYEQYF; cdr3_nt: TGCGCCAGCAGCTCAGAAGCGGGAGGGCCCTACGAGCAGTACTTC
clone_size: -; v_call: TRBV19; d_call: TRBD2; j_call: TRBJ2-5; cdr3_aa: CASSIGGLAGEETQYF; cdr3_nt: TGTGCCAGTAGTATAGGGGGACTAGCGGGAGAAGAGACCCAGTACTTC
clone_size: -; v_call: TRBV9; d_call: TRBD2; j_call: TRBJ2-1; cdr3_aa: CASSVELAGDNEQFF; cdr3_nt: TGTGCCAGCAGCGTGGAACTAGCGGGAGACAATGAGCAGTTCTTC
clone_size: once; v_call: TRBV6-5; d_call: -; j_call: TRBJ1-1; cdr3_aa: CASSYGQSMNTEAFF; cdr3_nt: TGTGCCAGCAGTTACGGGCAAAGTATGAACACTGAAGCTTTCTTT
clone_size: -; v_call: TRBV18; d_call: TRBD2; j_call: TRBJ2-1; cdr3_aa: CASSSGVSGKRANEQFF; cdr3_nt: TGTGCCAGCTCATCAGGGGTTAGCGGGAAACGGGCCAATGAGCAGTTCTTC
clone_size: -; v_call: TRBV5-1; d_call: -; j_call: TRBJ2-7; cdr3_aa: CASSSTGISYEQYF; cdr3_nt: TGCGCCAGCAGCTCAACAGGTATTTCCTACGAGCAGTACTTC
clone_size: -; v_call: TRBV5-6; d_call: -; j_call: TRBJ2-7; cdr3_aa: CASSLGSSYEQYF; cdr3_nt: TGTGCCAGCAGCTTGGGGAGCTCCTACGAGCAGTACTTC
clone_size: few; v_call: TRBV10-1; d_call: TRBD2; j_call: TRBJ2-1; cdr3_aa: CASSAPGLAGPSSYNEQFF; cdr3_nt: TGCGCCAGCAGTGCCCCGGGACTAGCGGGCCCTAGCTCCTACAATGAGCAGTTCTTC
clone_size: -; v_call: TRBV15; d_call: TRBD2; j_call: TRBJ2-5; cdr3_aa: CATSRDLSGRAGETQYF; cdr3_nt: TGTGCCACCAGCAGAGATCTGAGCGGGAGGGCCGGGGAGACCCAGTACTTC
clone_size: -; v_call: TRBV5-1; d_call: TRBD2; j_call: TRBJ2-5; cdr3_aa: CASSLRPSAGGEETQYF; cdr3_nt: TGCGCCAGCAGCTTGAGACCCTCGGCGGGAGGCGAAGAGACCCAGTACTTC
clone_size: -; v_call: TRBV27; d_call: TRBD1; j_call: TRBJ2-7; cdr3_aa: CASRSLTGGATYEQYF; cdr3_nt: TGTGCCAGCAGGTCCCTCACAGGGGGTGCCACCTACGAGCAGTACTTC